Below, 22 T cell receptor beta chains from the same sample are listed, as sequenced in a study of T cells in severe cutaneous drug reactions. Libraries were made by iRepertoire multiplex PCR with TCR subtype-specific primers for bulk and single-cell sequencing. TCRdb reprocessed the multiplex PCR reads and reports one entry per CDR3 protein, with no DNA. The sample has under 5,000 distinct CDR3 sequences. The patients sequenced had a carbamazepine-induced Stevens-Johnson syndrome or toxic epidermal necrolysis reaction. The sample was PBMCs. The receptor source for this set is a human donor with Stevens-Johnson syndrome, a severe cutaneous drug reaction.

This sequence joins TRBV19 and TRBJ2-1. Germline CDR1 LNHDA, CDR2 SQIVND (reference sequence). The CDR3 contains 12 residues. The CDR3 loop reads CASSARHNEQFF.

This rearrangement joins TRBV12-3 or TRBV12-4 to TRBJ2-3; TCRdb lists TRBD1, though no DNA is available to test this call. The CDR3 consists of 14 residues. The CDR3: CASSKAGSTDTQYF.

This chain links TRBV3-1 with TRBJ1-1. The CDR3 totals 17 residues. Per the germline V gene, CDR1 is LGHDT and CDR2 is YNNKEL (reference sequence). The CDR3 spells CASSQDRVTQENTEAFF.

This chain connects TRBV28 to TRBJ1-4; the TRBD1 assignment by TCRdb is unverifiable without DNA. This CDR3 region has 14 residues. CDR1 is MDHEN and CDR2 is SYDVKM in the germline V gene. The CDR3 loop reads CASSFWGADEKLFF.

The chain joins TRBV13 to TRBJ1-6; TCRdb returns TRBD1, unconfirmable since there is no DNA. CDR3 length: 14 residues. CDR1 and CDR2 (germline): PRHDT, FYEKMQ (reference sequence). The CDR3 spells CASSLGTGGSPLHF.

The chain couples TRBV30 to TRBJ1-2; TCRdb indicates TRBD1, and absent DNA this call remains unverified. CDR1 is GTSNPN, CDR2 SVGIG, per germline (reference sequence). The CDR3 length is 13 residues. CDR3 region: CAWTGTGVGGYTF. The full variable domain, in which reference TRBV30 and TRBJ1-2 provide the parts outside the CDR3, is SQTIHQWPATLVQPVGSPLSLECTVEGTSNPNLYWYRQAAGRGLQLLFYSVGIGQISSEVPQNLSASRPQDRQFILSSKKLLLSDSGFYLCAWTGTGVGGYTFGSGTRLTVV.

The chain has TRBV5-1 and TRBJ2-3; as DNA is missing, the TRBD1 call by TCRdb cannot be tested. The CDR3 runs to 17 residues. CDR1 is SGHRS, CDR2 YFSETQ, per germline. This CDR3 is CASSGDRTGSVTDTQYF.

The CDR3 spells CASSSVVLLAGGPKEQYF. This chain uses TRBV7-2 with TRBJ2-7; TCRdb picks TRBD2, but there is no DNA to check that call. Germline V lookup: CDR1 SGHTA, CDR2 FQGNSA. The CDR3 extends over 18 amino acids.

V usage is TRBV6-5 and J usage is TRBJ1-1. Germline CDR1 MNHEY, CDR2 SVGAGI. CDR3 length equals 12 residues. The CDR3 here is CASSHVGTEAFF.

The chain combines TRBV7-9 with TRBJ2-5; the TRBD2 assignment by TCRdb is unverifiable without DNA. CDR1 is SEHNR, CDR2 FQNEAQ, per germline (reference sequence). The CDR3 covers 19 residues. The CDR3 loop reads CASSLESSGAKKIMWTQYF.

This rearrangement joins TRBV7-2 to TRBJ1-5; checking the TCRdb D call of TRBD1 is not possible without DNA. The CDR3 is made up of 15 amino acids. The V gene's germline CDR1 is SGHTA and CDR2 FQGNSA. This CDR3 reads CASSFRGARNQPQHF.

The chain links TRBV7-9 to TRBJ2-3; the TRBD2 assignment by TCRdb is unverifiable without DNA. Germline lookup yields CDR1 SEHNR and CDR2 FQNEAQ (reference sequence). The CDR3 length is 16 residues. This CDR3 is CASSLAAGGRTDTQYF.

This chain connects TRBV10-3 to TRBJ1-2; there is no DNA to check the TCRdb D call of TRBD1. The CDR3 length is 15 residues. Per germline, CDR1 ENHRY and CDR2 SYGVKD. The CDR3 sequence: CAISAGHLLGYGYTF.

The chain carries TRBV24-1 and TRBJ1-1. The CDR3 has 13 amino acids. From germline, CDR1 is KGHDR and CDR2 SFDVKD. CDR3 loop: CATSDFRGTEAFF.

The rearrangement uses TRBV27 and TRBJ1-1; the D gene TCRdb calls, TRBD1, cannot be checked with no DNA. Germline CDR1 MNHEY, CDR2 SMNVEV (reference sequence). The CDR3 consists of 13 residues. CDR3 protein: CASRHGTMTEAFF.

The J gene is TRBJ1-2, the V gene TRBV5-1; TCRdb names TRBD1, which stays unverified in the absence of DNA. Per germline, CDR1 SGHRS and CDR2 YFSETQ. This CDR3 is built from 14 residues. CDR3 amino acids: CASSRTPESDGYTF.

This chain joins TRBV20-1 and TRBJ2-3; the D call of TRBD2 rests on TCRdb alone, since no DNA is present to check it. The CDR3 extends over 16 amino acids. The germline CDR1 and CDR2 sequences are DFQATT and SNEGSKA (reference sequence). The CDR3 loop is CSARDRGGSRTDTQYF.

The chain joins TRBV5-5 to TRBJ2-7; the TCRdb call, TRBD2, lacks DNA for checking. The CDR3 has 19 amino acids. The germline gives CDR1 SGHKS, CDR2 YYEKEE (reference sequence). Here the CDR3 reads CASSLEGALAGGPDYEQYF.

The chain combines TRBV4-1 with TRBJ2-7; TCRdb reports TRBD1, a call that lacks DNA to check it against. This CDR3 has 13 residues. Germline V gene lookup returns CDR1 MGHRA and CDR2 YSYEKL. The CDR3 loop reads CASSQVLGGEQYF.

V and J are TRBV4-3 and TRBJ1-1. The CDR3 is 14 amino acids. CDR1 and CDR2 from the germline V gene are LGHNA and YSLEER. The CDR3 spells CASSQDSGSTEAFF.

The rearrangement links TRBV14 to TRBJ2-7. The CDR3 is 14 residues long. Germline CDR1 and CDR2: SGHDN and FVKESK. This CDR3 is CASSHALAAYEQYF.

This clonotype registers medium-sized by frequency. The chain combines TRBV2 with TRBJ2-1; lacking DNA, the TRBD2 call made by TCRdb goes unchecked. The germline gives CDR1 SNHLY, CDR2 FYNNEI. This CDR3 is built from 12 residues. The chain's CDR3 is CASWSGRNEQFF.